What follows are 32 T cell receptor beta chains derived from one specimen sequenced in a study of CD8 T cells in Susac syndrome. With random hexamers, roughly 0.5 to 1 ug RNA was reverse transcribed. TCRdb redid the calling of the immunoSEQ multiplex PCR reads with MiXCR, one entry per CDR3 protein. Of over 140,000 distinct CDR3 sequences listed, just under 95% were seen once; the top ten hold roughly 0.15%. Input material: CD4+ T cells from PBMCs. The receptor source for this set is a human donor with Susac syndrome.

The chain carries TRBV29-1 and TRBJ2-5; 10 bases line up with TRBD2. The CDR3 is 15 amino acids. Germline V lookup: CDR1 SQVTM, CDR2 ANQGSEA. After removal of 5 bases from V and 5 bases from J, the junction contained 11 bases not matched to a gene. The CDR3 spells CSVYRLAGNPETQYF. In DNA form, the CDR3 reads TGCAGCGTTTACCGACTAGCGGGCAACCCGGAGACCCAGTACTTC.

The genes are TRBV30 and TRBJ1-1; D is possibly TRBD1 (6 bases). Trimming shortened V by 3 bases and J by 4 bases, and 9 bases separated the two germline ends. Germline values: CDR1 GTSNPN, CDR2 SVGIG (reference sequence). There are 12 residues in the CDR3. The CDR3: CAWSRGITEAFF. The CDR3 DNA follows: TGTGCCTGGAGCAGGGGAATCACTGAAGCTTTCTTT.

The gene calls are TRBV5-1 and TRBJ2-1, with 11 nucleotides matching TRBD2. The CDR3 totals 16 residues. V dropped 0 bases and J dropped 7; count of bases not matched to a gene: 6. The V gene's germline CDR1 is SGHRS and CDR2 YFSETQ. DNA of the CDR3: TGCGCCAGCAGCTTGGTGGCTAGCGGGGGGCGGAATGAGCAGTTCTTC. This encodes CASSLVASGGRNEQFF.

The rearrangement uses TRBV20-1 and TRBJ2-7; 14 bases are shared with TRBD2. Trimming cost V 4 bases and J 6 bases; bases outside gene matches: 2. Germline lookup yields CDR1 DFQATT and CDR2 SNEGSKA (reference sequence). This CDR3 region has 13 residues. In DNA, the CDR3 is TGCAGTGCTACGGGACTAGCGGGAGCCGAGCAGTACTTC. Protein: CSATGLAGAEQYF.

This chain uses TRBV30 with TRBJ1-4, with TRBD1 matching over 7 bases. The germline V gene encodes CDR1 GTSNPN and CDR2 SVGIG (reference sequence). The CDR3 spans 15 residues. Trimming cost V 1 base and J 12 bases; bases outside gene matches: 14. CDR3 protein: CAWSGSGTDFGQLFF. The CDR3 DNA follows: TGTGCCTGGAGTGGCTCCGGGACAGACTTTGGGCAACTGTTTTTT.

The CDR3 region is CASSRTDLRETQYF. DNA for the CDR3: TGTGCCAGCAGCAGGACGGACCTAAGGGAGACCCAGTACTTC. V usage is TRBV6-5 and J usage is TRBJ2-5; no definite D call. CDR3 length: 14 residues. The ends were cut back, 6 bases at V and 5 bases at J, with 16 bases in the middle. The germline gives CDR1 MNHEY, CDR2 SVGAGI.

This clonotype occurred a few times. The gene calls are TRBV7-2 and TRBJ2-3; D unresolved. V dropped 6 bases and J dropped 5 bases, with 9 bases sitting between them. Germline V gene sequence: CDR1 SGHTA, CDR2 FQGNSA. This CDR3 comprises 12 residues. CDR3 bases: TGTGCCAGCAGTCCCGGGCAAGATACGCAGTATTTT. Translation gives CASSPGQDTQYF.

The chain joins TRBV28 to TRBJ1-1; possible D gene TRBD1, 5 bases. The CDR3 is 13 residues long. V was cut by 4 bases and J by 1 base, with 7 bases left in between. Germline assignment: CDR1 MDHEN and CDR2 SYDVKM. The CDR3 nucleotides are TGTGCCAGCAGTTCGACAGAGAACACTGAAGCTTTCTTT. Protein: CASSSTENTEAFF.

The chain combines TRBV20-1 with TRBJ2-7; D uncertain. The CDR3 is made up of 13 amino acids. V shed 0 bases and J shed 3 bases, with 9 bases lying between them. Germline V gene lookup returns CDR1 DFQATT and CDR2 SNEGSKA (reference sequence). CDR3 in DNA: TGCAGTGCTAGAGAGGCACAGATCTACGAGCAGTACTTC. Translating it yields CSAREAQIYEQYF.

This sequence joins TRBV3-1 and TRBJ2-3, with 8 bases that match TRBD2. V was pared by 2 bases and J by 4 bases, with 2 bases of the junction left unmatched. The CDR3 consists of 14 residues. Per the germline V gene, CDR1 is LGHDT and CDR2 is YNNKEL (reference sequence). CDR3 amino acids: CASSQSGGPDTQYF. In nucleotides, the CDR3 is TGTGCCAGCAGCCAAAGCGGGGGACCAGATACGCAGTATTTT.

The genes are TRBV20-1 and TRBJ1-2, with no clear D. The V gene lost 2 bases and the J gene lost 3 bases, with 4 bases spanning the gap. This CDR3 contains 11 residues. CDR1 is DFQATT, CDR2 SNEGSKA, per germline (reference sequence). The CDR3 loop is CSARLYYGYTF. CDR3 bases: TGCAGTGCTAGACTCTACTATGGCTACACCTTC.

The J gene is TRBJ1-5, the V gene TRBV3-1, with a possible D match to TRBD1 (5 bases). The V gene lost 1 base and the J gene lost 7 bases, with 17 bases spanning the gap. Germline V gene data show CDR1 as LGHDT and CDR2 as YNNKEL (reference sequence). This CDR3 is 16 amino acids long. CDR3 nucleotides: TGTGCCAGCAGCCAAGGTGGAGGGACCACCCTCCAGCCCCAGCATTTT. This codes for CASSQGGGTTLQPQHF.

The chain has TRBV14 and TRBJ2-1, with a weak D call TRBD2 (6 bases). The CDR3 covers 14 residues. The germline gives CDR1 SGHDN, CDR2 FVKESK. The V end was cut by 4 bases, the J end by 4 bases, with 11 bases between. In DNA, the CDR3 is TGTGCCAGCAGCCTGTGGAGGGGTTACAATGAGCAGTTCTTC. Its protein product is CASSLWRGYNEQFF.

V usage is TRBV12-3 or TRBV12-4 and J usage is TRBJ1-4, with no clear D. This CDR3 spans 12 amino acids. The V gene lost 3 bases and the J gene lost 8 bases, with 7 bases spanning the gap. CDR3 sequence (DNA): TGTGCCAGCAGTTTTGGAGACGAAAAACTGTTTTTT. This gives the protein CASSFGDEKLFF.

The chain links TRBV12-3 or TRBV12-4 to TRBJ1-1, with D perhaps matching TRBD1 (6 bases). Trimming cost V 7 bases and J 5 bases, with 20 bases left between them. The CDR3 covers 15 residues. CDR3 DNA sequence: TGTGCCAGCACCCAGGTGGGGTTGCAGGGGACTGAAGCTTTCTTT. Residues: CASTQVGLQGTEAFF.

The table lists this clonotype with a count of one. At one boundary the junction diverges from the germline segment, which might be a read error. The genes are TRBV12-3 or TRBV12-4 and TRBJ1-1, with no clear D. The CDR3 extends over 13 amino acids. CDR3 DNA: TGTGCCAGCAGTTTAGCAGGGAACGCTGAAGCTTTCTTT. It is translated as CASSLAGNAEAFF.

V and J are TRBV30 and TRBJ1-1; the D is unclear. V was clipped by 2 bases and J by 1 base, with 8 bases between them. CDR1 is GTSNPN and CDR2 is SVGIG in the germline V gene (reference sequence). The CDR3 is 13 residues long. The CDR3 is CAWSPGKNTEAFF. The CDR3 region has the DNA TGTGCCTGGAGTCCCGGAAAGAACACTGAAGCTTTCTTT.

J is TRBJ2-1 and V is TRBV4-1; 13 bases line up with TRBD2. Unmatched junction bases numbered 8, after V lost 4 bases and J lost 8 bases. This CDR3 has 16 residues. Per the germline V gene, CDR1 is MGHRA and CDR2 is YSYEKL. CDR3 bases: TGCGCCAGCAGCCTGGGTACTAGCGGGGGGGCCTATGAGCAGTTCTTC. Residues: CASSLGTSGGAYEQFF.

CDR3 nucleotide sequence: TGCAGTGCTAGATCGAGGGTCGGGGATACGCAGTATTTT. This sequence encodes CSARSRVGDTQYF. The V call is TRBV20-1, the J call TRBJ2-3; tentatively, D is TRBD2 (5 bases). Germline values: CDR1 DFQATT, CDR2 SNEGSKA (reference sequence). The CDR3 runs 13 residues. V lost 2 bases and J lost 6, with 12 bases in between.

The CDR3 spells CARQGQGNNEQFF. The DNA for the CDR3 is TGTGCCAGACAAGGACAGGGGAACAATGAGCAGTTCTTC. This chain joins TRBV21-1 and TRBJ2-1; no DNA check was done on the table's D call, TRBD1. TRBV21-1 is a pseudogene segment. This CDR3 is built from 13 residues.

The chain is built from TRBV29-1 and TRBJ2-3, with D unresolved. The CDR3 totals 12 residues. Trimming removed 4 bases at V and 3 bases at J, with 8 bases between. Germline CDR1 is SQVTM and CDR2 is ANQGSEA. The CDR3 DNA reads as TGCAGCGTTGGGCAGGCGACAGATACGCAGTATTTT. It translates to CSVGQATDTQYF.

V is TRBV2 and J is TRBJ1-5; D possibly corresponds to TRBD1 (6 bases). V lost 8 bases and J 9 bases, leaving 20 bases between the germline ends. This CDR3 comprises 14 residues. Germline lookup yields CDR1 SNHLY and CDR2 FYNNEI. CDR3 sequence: CASVDRTASGPQHF. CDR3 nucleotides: TGTGCCAGCGTAGATCGGACAGCCTCAGGGCCCCAGCATTTT.

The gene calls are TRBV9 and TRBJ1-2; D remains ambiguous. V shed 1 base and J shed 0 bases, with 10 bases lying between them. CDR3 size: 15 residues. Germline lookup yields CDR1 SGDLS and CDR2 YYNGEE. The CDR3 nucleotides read TGTGCCAGCAGCGTATCGGCCGCTTCTAACTATGGCTACACCTTC. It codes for CASSVSAASNYGYTF.

CDR3 sequence: CSTTGTGAYGYTF. CDR3 DNA sequence: TGCAGCACAACCGGGACAGGAGCCTATGGCTACACCTTC. The chain is built from TRBV20-1 and TRBJ1-2; 8 nucleotides line up with TRBD1. The V gene's germline CDR1 is DFQATT and CDR2 SNEGSKA (reference sequence). The CDR3 loop spans 13 amino acids.

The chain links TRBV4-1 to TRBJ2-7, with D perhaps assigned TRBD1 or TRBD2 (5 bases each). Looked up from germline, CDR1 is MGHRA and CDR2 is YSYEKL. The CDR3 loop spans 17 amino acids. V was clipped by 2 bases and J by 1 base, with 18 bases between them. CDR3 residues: CASSQPRDGPISYEQYF. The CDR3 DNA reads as TGCGCCAGCAGCCAACCCAGGGACGGACCAATATCCTACGAGCAGTACTTC.

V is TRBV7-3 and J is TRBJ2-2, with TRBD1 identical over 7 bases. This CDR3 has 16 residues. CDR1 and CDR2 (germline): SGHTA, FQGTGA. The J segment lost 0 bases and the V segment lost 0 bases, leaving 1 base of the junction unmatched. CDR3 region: CASSLTGGANTGELFF. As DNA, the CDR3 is TGTGCCAGCAGCTTAACAGGGGGCGCGAACACCGGGGAGCTGTTTTTT.

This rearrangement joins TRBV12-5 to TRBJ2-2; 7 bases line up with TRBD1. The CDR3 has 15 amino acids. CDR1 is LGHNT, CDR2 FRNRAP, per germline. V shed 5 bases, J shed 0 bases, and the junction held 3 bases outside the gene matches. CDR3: CASGHRGSNTGELFF. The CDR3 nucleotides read TGTGCTAGTGGTCACAGGGGATCGAACACCGGGGAGCTGTTTTTT. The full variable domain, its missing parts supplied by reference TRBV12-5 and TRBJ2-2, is DARVTQTPRHKVTEMGQEVTMRCQPILGHNTVFWYRQTMMQGLELLAYFRNRAPLDDSGMPKDRFSAEMPDATLATLKIQPSEPRDSAVYFCASGHRGSNTGELFFGEGSRLTVL.

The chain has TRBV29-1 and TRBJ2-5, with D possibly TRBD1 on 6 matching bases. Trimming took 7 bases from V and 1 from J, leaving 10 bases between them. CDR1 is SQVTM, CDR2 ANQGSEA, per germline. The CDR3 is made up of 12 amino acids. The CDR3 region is CSAGGGQETQYF. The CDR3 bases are TGCAGCGCTGGGGGCGGCCAAGAGACCCAGTACTTC.

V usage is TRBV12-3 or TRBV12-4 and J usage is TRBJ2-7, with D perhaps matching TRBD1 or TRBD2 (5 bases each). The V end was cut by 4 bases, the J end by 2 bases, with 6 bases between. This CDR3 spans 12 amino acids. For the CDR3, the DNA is TGTGCCAGCAGTTCGGGGCCCTACGAGCAGTACTTC. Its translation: CASSSGPYEQYF.

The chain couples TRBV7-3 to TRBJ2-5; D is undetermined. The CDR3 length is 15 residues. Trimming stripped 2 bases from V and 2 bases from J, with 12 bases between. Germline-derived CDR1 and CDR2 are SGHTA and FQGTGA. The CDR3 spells CASSLLPGGQETQYF. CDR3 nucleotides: TGTGCCAGCAGCTTACTACCGGGCGGACAAGAGACCCAGTACTTC.

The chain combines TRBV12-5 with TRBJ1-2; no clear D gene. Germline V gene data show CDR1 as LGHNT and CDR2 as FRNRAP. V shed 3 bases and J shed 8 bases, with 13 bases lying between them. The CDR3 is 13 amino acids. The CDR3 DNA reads TGTGCTAGTGGTTTACAACGGGCCGGGGGCTACACCTTC. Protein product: CASGLQRAGGYTF.

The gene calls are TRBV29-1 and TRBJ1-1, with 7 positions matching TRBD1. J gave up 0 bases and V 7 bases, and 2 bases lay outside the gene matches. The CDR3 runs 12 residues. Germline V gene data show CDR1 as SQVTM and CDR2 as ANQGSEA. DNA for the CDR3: TGCAGCGCAGGGGGAATGAACACTGAAGCTTTCTTT. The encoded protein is CSAGGMNTEAFF.